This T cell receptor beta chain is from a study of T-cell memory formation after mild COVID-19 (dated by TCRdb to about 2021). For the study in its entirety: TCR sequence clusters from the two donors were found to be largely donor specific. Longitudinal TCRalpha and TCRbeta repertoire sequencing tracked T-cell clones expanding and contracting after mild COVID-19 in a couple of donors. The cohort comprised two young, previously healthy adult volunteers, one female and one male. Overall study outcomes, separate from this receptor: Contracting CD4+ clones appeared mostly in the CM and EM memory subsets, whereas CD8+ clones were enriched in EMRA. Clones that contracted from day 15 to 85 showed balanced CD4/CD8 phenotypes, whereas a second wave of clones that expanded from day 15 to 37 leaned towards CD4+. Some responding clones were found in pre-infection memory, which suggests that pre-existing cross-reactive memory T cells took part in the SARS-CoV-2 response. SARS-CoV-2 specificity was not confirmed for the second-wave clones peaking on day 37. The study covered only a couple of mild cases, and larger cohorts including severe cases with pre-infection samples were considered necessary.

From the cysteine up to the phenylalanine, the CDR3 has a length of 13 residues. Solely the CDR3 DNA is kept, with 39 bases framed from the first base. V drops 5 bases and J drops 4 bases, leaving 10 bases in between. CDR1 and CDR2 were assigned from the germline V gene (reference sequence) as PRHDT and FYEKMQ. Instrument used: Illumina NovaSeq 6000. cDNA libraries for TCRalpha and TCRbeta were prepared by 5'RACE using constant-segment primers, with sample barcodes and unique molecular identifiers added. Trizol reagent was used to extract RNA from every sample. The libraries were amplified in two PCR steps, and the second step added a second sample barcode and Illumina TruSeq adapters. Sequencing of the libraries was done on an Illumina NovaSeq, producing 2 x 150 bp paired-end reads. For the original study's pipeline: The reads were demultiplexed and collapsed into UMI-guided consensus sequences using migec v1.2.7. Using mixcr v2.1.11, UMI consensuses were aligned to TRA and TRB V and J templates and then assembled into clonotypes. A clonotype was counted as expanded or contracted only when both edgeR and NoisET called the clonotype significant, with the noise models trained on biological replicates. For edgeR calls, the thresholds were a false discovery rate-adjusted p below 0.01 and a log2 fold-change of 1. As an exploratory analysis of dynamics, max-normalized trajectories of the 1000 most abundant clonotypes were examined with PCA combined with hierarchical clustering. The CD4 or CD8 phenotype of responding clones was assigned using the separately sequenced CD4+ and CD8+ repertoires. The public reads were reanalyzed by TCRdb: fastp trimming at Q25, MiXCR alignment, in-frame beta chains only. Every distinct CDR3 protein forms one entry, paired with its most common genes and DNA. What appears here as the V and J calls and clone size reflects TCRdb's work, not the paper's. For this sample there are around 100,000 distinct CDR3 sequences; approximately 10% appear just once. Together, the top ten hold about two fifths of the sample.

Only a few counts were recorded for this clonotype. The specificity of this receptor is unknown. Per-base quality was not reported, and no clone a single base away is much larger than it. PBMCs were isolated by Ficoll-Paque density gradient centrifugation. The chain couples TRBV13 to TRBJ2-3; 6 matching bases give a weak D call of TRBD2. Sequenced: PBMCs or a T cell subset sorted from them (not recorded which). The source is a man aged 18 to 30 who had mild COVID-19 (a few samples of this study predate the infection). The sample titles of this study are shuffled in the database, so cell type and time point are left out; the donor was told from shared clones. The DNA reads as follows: TGTGCCAGCAGCCCGGGGAGGTCAGATACGCAGTATTTT. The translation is CASSPGRSDTQYF.